This T cell receptor beta chain was obtained from a study of blood T cell repertoires in COVID-19. Study information: From the United States, Italy and Spain came samples of acute and convalescent COVID-19. T cells, B-cell-depleted T cells, or PBMCs supplied cDNA or gDNA.

Original analysis: How many nucleated cells were present was estimated from reference gene primer amplification. Only in-frame clones appear in the TCRdb table, and some are missing; sequencing was by immunoSEQ multiplex PCR. V, J and clone size reflect that table, while D and trimming were determined from the DNA. The profile shows 260,000 or so clones, approximately 80% of them singletons. CDR1 MNHEY and CDR2 SVGEGT come from the germline V gene. Trimming took 4 bases from V and 0 from J; bases not matched to a gene: 6. The CDR3 consists of 17 residues. V is TRBV6-2 or TRBV6-3 and J is TRBJ2-6; 7 bases are shared with TRBD2. Input material: peripheral blood. The clonotype comes from a human donor in a cohort sampled during active COVID-19. The CDR3 spells CASSFAGVFSGANVLTF. The DNA for the CDR3 is TGTGCCAGCAGTTTTGCGGGAGTGTTCTCTGGGGCCAACGTCCTGACTTTC.